This T cell receptor beta chain was identified in a study of early T cells in non-severe SARS-CoV-2 infection (dated by TCRdb to the early 2020s). With respect to the entire study: Because TCR sequencing was done on bulk RNA from unsorted whole blood, the alpha and beta chains could not be paired. Overall study results and their limits: VDJdb matching was skewed toward anti-spike CD8 responses and likely underestimated virus-specific expansions, missing private and CD4 specificities.

V is pared back by 3 bases and J by 2 bases, with 11 bases lying between the germline termini. Including the terminal cysteine and phenylalanine, the CDR3 comprises 14 residues. Just CDR3 DNA is preserved here, 42 bases in frame from base 1. Per the germline V gene, MDHEN is the CDR1 and SYDVKM is the CDR2. This clonotype was seen repeatedly, ten times or more. No antigen is known for it. No base quality information exists; no much larger clone differs at one position. Library generation was performed with 5' RACE. For sequencing, a NextSeq 500 was employed. Unique molecular identifiers were attached to individual cDNA molecules in the TCR library protocol so that sequencing error and PCR bias could be corrected. Sequencing covered both TCR alpha and beta chains, and within each sample the abundances of alpha and beta sequences were tightly co-correlated. Turning to the authors' computational methods: Decombinator V4 was used to annotate TCR sequences for V gene, J gene and CDR3. Expanded TCRs were defined as changing significantly between any two time points under a Poisson model with p below 0.0001. Abundances of TCRs were expressed as counts per million after normalisation to the total number of TCRs sequenced in each sample. TRAV1-2 paired with TRAJ12, TRAJ20 or TRAJ33 defined MAIT TCRs, while TRAV10 paired with TRAJ18 defined iNKT TCRs. VDJdb, accessed 1 November 2021, was searched for CMV, EBV and SARS-CoV-2 annotated TCRs, excluding TCRs annotated for multiple antigens. In-frame beta chains were kept once TCRdb had trimmed the public reads at Q25 with fastp and called clones with MiXCR. Rows with one shared CDR3 protein collapse into an entry with the most common genes and DNA. TCRdb, rather than the study authors, made the V and J calls. The sample includes some 66,000 distinct CDR3 sequences, with under 15% observed a single time. The top ten clones comprise roughly 4.2% of the sample.

A case-control design nested within a healthcare worker cohort in London, UK, was used, with weekly nasopharyngeal swab PCR tests and blood sampling performed. Healthcare workers were recruited between 23 and 31 March 2020, during the week of the UK lockdown, and were followed weekly for up to roughly 15 weeks. The sequence was collected from an adult who was a healthcare worker with PCR-confirmed SARS-CoV-2 infection or an uninfected control (not recorded which). The chain uses TRBV28 and TRBJ2-7; too little of a D gene remains to name it. The sequencing input was whole blood. Here the CDR3 is given as CASSLQQTPYEQYF. In nucleotide form, the sequence is TGTGCCAGCAGTTTGCAACAGACTCCCTACGAGCAGTACTTC. The CDR3 plus the reference TRBV28 and TRBJ2-7 genes for the other parts give the full variable domain: DVKVTQSSRYLVKRTGEKVFLECVQDMDHENMFWYRQDPGLGLRLIYFSYDVKMKEKGDIPEGYSVSREKKERFSLILESASTNQTSMYLCASSLQQTPYEQYFGPGTRLTVT.